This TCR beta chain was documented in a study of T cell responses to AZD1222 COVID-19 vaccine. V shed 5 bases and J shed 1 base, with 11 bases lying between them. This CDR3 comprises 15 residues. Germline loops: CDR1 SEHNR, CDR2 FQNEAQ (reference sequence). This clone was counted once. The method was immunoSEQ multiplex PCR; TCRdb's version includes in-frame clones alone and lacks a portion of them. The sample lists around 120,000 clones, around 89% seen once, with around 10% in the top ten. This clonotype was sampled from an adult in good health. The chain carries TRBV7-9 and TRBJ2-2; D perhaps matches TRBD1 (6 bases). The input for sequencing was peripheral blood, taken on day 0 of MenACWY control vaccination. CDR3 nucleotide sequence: TGTGCCAGCAGCCCCAGGGGTGGGAACACCGGGGAGCTGTTTTTT. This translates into CASSPRGGNTGELFF.